The T cell receptor (beta chain) under discussion was sequenced for a study of T-cell reconstitution after alpha-beta-depleted transplantation in children. During its preparation, the TCRbeta library received unique molecular identifiers. TCRdb fed the PCR reads into MiXCR, producing one record per CDR3 protein. The table has 120,000 to 150,000 distinct CDR3 sequences, 7.5% to 9% seen once. V dropped 5 bases and J dropped 2 bases, with 16 bases sitting between them. This CDR3 has 15 residues. In germline, CDR1 is SGHRS, CDR2 YFSETQ. This clonotype was counted at least ten times. The TCR sequence derives from a female patient aged 2 to 10 who had a stem cell transplant for congenital amegakaryocytic thrombocytopenia, so the T cells may come from the graft donor. The chain links TRBV5-1 to TRBJ2-5; D is possibly TRBD1 (5 bases). This specimen consisted of PBMCs, mostly from graft donor cells, obtained 180 days after TCRalphabeta/CD19-depleted stem cell transplant. Here the CDR3 DNA reads TGCGCCAGCAGAACCCACCGCCAGGGACAAGAGACCCAGTACTTC. It translates to CASRTHRQGQETQYF.